Shown below are 28 T cell receptor beta chains from a single sample sequenced in a study of T cells in Graves' hyperthyroidism and ophthalmopathy. From RNA transcripts, TCR beta CDR3 regions were amplified. The study used the HTBI primer set for a first-round RT-PCR of the TCR CDR3. TCRdb redid the calling of the multiplex PCR reads with MiXCR, one entry per CDR3 protein. The table includes under 200,000 distinct CDR3 sequences, around 8.9% detected once. The sequenced sample was blood. Source of these receptors: a young woman with Graves' hyperthyroidism that later progressed to Graves' ophthalmopathy.

This clonotype has a count of ten or more. V is TRBV7-8 and J is TRBJ2-7; TRBD1 matches at 12 bases. The germline V gene has CDR1 SGHVS and CDR2 FQNEAQ. The junction had 9 bases not matched to a gene; V was cut back by 4 bases and J by 5 bases. CDR3 length equals 16 residues. The CDR3 sequence is CASSSPGQGAFDEQYF. In nucleotides, the CDR3 is TGTGCCAGCAGCTCGCCGGGACAGGGGGCTTTCGACGAGCAGTACTTC. The variable domain in full, with the rest retrieved from reference TRBV7-8 and TRBJ2-7, is GAGVSQSPRYKVAKRGQDVALRCDPISGHVSLFWYQQALGQGPEFLTYFQNEAQLDKSGLPSDRFFAERPEGSVSTLKIQRTQQEDSAVYLCASSSPGQGAFDEQYFGPGTRLTVT.

Ten or more counts support this clonotype. The J gene is TRBJ2-1, the V gene TRBV12-3 or TRBV12-4, with D unclear. V shed 2 bases and J shed 1 base, with 15 bases lying between them. The CDR3 has 17 amino acids. CDR3 region: CASSLRLRDGSYNEQFF. Here the CDR3 DNA reads TGTGCCAGCAGTTTAAGATTGAGAGATGGGTCCTACAATGAGCAGTTCTTC.

Turning to this clonotype: A junction end diverges from the germline sequence, so it may reflect a read error. The chain couples TRBV6-1 to TRBJ1-4; D uncertain. Germline CDR1 and CDR2: MNHNS and SASEGT. The CDR3 covers 14 residues. The CDR3 loop reads CASRPGSSNGKLFF. CDR3 DNA sequence: TGTGCCAGCCGCCCGGGAAGTTCTAATGGAAAACTGTTTTTT.

This clonotype has at least ten counts. This chain uses TRBV28 with TRBJ2-1; 13 bases fit TRBD2. The CDR3 covers 21 residues. Germline V lookup: CDR1 MDHEN, CDR2 SYDVKM. V was pared by 3 bases and J by 5 bases, with 19 bases of the junction left unmatched. The CDR3 here is CASSFTLSGLAGDQTHNEQFF. The CDR3 DNA sequence: TGTGCCAGCAGTTTCACCCTATCCGGACTAGCGGGAGATCAGACCCACAATGAGCAGTTCTTC.

This clonotype has a count of ten or more. This chain uses TRBV20-1 with TRBJ1-1; TRBD1 is a possible D gene (5 bases). The V and J ends lost 1 base and 2 bases respectively, with 11 bases between them. CDR1 and CDR2 from the germline V gene are DFQATT and SNEGSKA (reference sequence). This CDR3 is 14 amino acids long. The CDR3 spells CSARVGGFNTEAFF. The CDR3 bases are TGCAGTGCTAGAGTCGGGGGATTCAACACTGAAGCTTTCTTT.

This clonotype was picked up many times. J is TRBJ1-6 and V is TRBV27, with D perhaps TRBD1 (5 bases). CDR3 length: 14 amino acids. CDR1 and CDR2 (germline): MNHEY, SMNVEV (reference sequence). V lost 4 bases, J lost 6 bases, and 10 bases lay in between. The CDR3 loop is CASSWGPSNSPLHF. Written as DNA, the CDR3 is TGTGCCAGCAGTTGGGGACCTAGTAATTCACCCCTCCACTTT.

Within the sample, this clonotype is medium-sized. V gene TRBV30 combines with J gene TRBJ1-1; D is uncertain. This CDR3 has 12 residues. Per germline, CDR1 GTSNPN and CDR2 SVGIG (reference sequence). Trimming stripped 3 bases from V and 7 bases from J, with 12 bases between. CDR3 coding DNA: TGTGCCTGGAGCCCCGGAGGATATGAAGCTTTCTTT. It yields the protein CAWSPGGYEAFF.

This clonotype was recorded at least ten times. The V gene is TRBV7-8, the J gene TRBJ2-1; D is ambiguous. V was pared by 3 bases and J by 8 bases, with 20 bases between. CDR3 size: 16 residues. In germline, CDR1 is SGHVS, CDR2 FQNEAQ. CDR3 residues: CASSFLEPSVGYEQFF. CDR3 in DNA: TGTGCCAGCAGCTTCTTAGAGCCGTCGGTGGGCTATGAGCAGTTCTTC. Combining the CDR3 with reference TRBV7-8 and TRBJ2-1 gives the whole variable domain GAGVSQSPRYKVAKRGQDVALRCDPISGHVSLFWYQQALGQGPEFLTYFQNEAQLDKSGLPSDRFFAERPEGSVSTLKIQRTQQEDSAVYLCASSFLEPSVGYEQFFGPGTRLTVL.

The sample holds many counts of this clonotype. The chain uses TRBV10-3 and TRBJ2-1, with 7 bases matching TRBD2. This CDR3 region has 15 residues. Per the germline V gene, CDR1 is ENHRY and CDR2 is SYGVKD. With 4 bases clipped from V and 0 bases from J, the junction kept 3 bases outside the gene matches. The DNA of the CDR3 is TGTGCCATCAGTGTAGCGGGTAGCTCCTACAATGAGCAGTTCTTC. It translates to CAISVAGSSYNEQFF.

J is TRBJ2-3 and V is TRBV7-7; the match to TRBD2 covers 10 bases. Germline lookup yields CDR1 SSHAT and CDR2 FNYEAQ (reference sequence). This CDR3 region has 17 residues. V lost 5 bases, J lost 0 bases, and 8 bases stayed unmatched. The DNA of the CDR3 is TGTGCCAGCAGCGCCGCTAGCGGGGGAGCTAGCACAGATACGCAGTATTTT. Residues: CASSAASGGASTDTQYF.

This clonotype was recorded many times. V gene TRBV30 combines with J gene TRBJ2-7; D may be TRBD1 (6 bases). The CDR3 totals 12 residues. Looked up from germline, CDR1 is GTSNPN and CDR2 is SVGIG (reference sequence). The V end was cut by 4 bases, the J end by 4 bases, with 11 bases between. CDR3: CAWNRDSYEQYF. CDR3 DNA: TGTGCCTGGAACAGGGATTCTTACGAGCAGTACTTC.

Many counts were recorded for this clonotype. V is TRBV30 and J is TRBJ2-7; D is ambiguous. V gave up 0 bases and J gave up 5 bases, with 14 bases separating them. The CDR3 length is 14 residues. Germline loops: CDR1 GTSNPN, CDR2 SVGIG (reference sequence). The CDR3 DNA sequence: TGTGCCTGGAGTGTAAGTGTGGGGTACGACGAGCAGTACTTC. Translation gives CAWSVSVGYDEQYF.

This clonotype has only a few counts. The gene calls are TRBV19 and TRBJ1-2, with 12 bases aligning to TRBD1. The V segment lost 4 bases and the J segment 4 bases; nucleotides outside the gene matches: 7. The CDR3 length is 16 residues. CDR1 is LNHDA, CDR2 SQIVND, per germline (reference sequence). The CDR3 nucleotides read TGTGCCAGTAGTAGAGGGACAGGGGGCGTCCCCTATGGCTACACCTTC. Amino acids: CASSRGTGGVPYGYTF.

This clonotype was seen repeatedly, ten times or more. J is TRBJ1-2 and V is TRBV27; D gene uncertain. This CDR3 comprises 13 residues. Trimming stripped 3 bases from V and 4 bases from J, with 9 bases between. CDR1 and CDR2 (germline): MNHEY, SMNVEV (reference sequence). In DNA form, the CDR3 reads TGTGCCAGCAGTTTGGACGGCATCTATGGCTACACCTTC. It yields the protein CASSLDGIYGYTF.

This clonotype occurred many times. The chain has TRBV6-1 and TRBJ1-6, with D unresolved. This CDR3 spans 13 amino acids. The germline CDR1 and CDR2 sequences are MNHNS and SASEGT. The V and J ends lost 10 bases and 12 bases respectively, with 19 bases between them. Written as DNA, the CDR3 is TGTGCCACCGACCTTGACCGAGTTGGACCCCTCCACTTT. Translation: CATDLDRVGPLHF.

This clonotype has a count of ten or more. This chain uses TRBV2 with TRBJ1-1, with 7 bases aligning to TRBD1. CDR3 length equals 15 residues. V dropped 7 bases and J dropped 0; count of bases not matched to a gene: 8. The germline V gene encodes CDR1 SNHLY and CDR2 FYNNEI. This CDR3 is CASKPRTGMNTEAFF. For the CDR3, the DNA is TGTGCCAGCAAGCCAAGGACAGGTATGAACACTGAAGCTTTCTTT.

This clonotype was detected many times. This chain joins TRBV27 and TRBJ1-2; possibly TRBD1 for D (5 bases). Trimming left V 5 bases short and J 4 bases short, with 14 bases between. The CDR3 spans 14 residues. CDR1 and CDR2 from the germline V gene are MNHEY and SMNVEV (reference sequence). The CDR3 sequence: CASSGGGPVYGYTF. Here the CDR3 DNA reads TGTGCCAGCAGTGGGGGAGGCCCAGTCTATGGCTACACCTTC.

With respect to this clonotype: The junction departs from germline at one end; a sequencing error may be responsible. CDR3 nucleotides: TGTGCCAGCAGCTTATCTGATGGGGCCAACGTCCTGACTTTC. Translation: CASSLSDGANVLTF. The chain uses TRBV27 and TRBJ2-6; D gene ambiguous. The CDR3 totals 14 residues. Germline V CDR1 and CDR2: MNHEY, SMNVEV (reference sequence).

In this sample, this clonotype turned up many times. J is TRBJ2-1 and V is TRBV20-1; D call uncertain. Germline CDR1 is DFQATT and CDR2 is SNEGSKA (reference sequence). V was clipped by 3 bases and J by 6 bases, with 9 bases between them. The CDR3 contains 12 residues. CDR3 in DNA: TGCAGTGCTAGTGTTCCCTCCAATGAGCAGTTCTTC. It codes for CSASVPSNEQFF.

This clonotype was detected many times. The chain carries TRBV20-1 and TRBJ2-3, with 8 bases identical to TRBD2. Per germline, CDR1 DFQATT and CDR2 SNEGSKA (reference sequence). The CDR3 has 15 amino acids. Trimming removed 5 bases from V and 2 bases from J; junction bases left unmatched: 9. Here the CDR3 reads CSAVAGRGDTDTQYF. DNA for the CDR3: TGCAGTGCTGTAGCGGGAAGAGGGGACACAGATACGCAGTATTTT.

This clonotype was detected a few times. The V and J genes are TRBV20-1 and TRBJ2-1; D is ambiguous. This CDR3 has 16 residues. Trimming shortened V by 3 bases and J by 0 bases, and 15 bases separated the two germline ends. CDR1 is DFQATT, CDR2 SNEGSKA, per germline (reference sequence). CDR3 nucleotides: TGCAGTGCTAGTGGACGGCTGAAAGGCTCCTACAATGAGCAGTTCTTC. Translating it yields CSASGRLKGSYNEQFF.

This clonotype came up many times. V and J are TRBV7-9 and TRBJ2-1; 11 bases match TRBD1. Germline-derived CDR1 and CDR2 are SEHNR and FQNEAQ (reference sequence). The CDR3 totals 17 residues. V shed 2 bases and J 6 bases; nucleotides not matched to a gene: 9. The CDR3 loop reads CASSLTRGTGGRNEQFF. For the CDR3, the DNA is TGTGCCAGCAGCTTAACACGCGGGACAGGGGGGCGCAATGAGCAGTTCTTC. Based on the CDR3 plus reference TRBV7-9 and TRBJ2-1, the full variable domain is DTGVSQNPRHKITKRGQNVTFRCDPISEHNRLYWYRQTLGQGPEFLTYFQNEAQLEKSRLLSDRFSAERPKGSFSTLEIQRTEQGDSAMYLCASSLTRGTGGRNEQFFGPGTRLTVL.

At least ten counts were recorded for this clonotype. The rearrangement links TRBV27 to TRBJ1-2; a possible D gene is TRBD1 (5 bases). CDR1 and CDR2 from the germline V gene are MNHEY and SMNVEV (reference sequence). This CDR3 spans 13 amino acids. The V end was cut by 5 bases, the J end by 3 bases, with 10 bases between. The chain's CDR3 is CASSADIYYGYTF. The CDR3 coding sequence is TGTGCCAGCAGTGCGGACATTTACTATGGCTACACCTTC.

The rearrangement uses TRBV7-6 and TRBJ2-5; D remains unclear. CDR1 and CDR2 (germline): SGHVS, FNYEAQ. Trimming removed 10 bases from V and 1 base from J, with 28 bases in between. This CDR3 spans 18 amino acids. Here the CDR3 reads CATPLRPPFSYFQETQYF. As DNA, the CDR3 is TGTGCCACCCCCTTGAGGCCCCCTTTCTCCTATTTCCAAGAGACCCAGTACTTC.

This clonotype has a count of ten or more. The CDR3 loop reads CASSTPGSGGYTF. The CDR3 bases are TGTGCCAGCAGTACACCAGGGTCGGGTGGCTACACCTTC. The genes are TRBV28 and TRBJ1-2; tentative D call: TRBD1 (5 bases). The length of the CDR3 is 13 residues. Germline V gives CDR1 MDHEN, CDR2 SYDVKM. The V gene lost 5 bases and the J gene lost 7 bases, with 14 bases spanning the gap.

This clonotype was observed many times. The chain couples TRBV3-1 to TRBJ1-1; D is unresolved. CDR3 length: 12 amino acids. V gave up 1 base and J gave up 7 bases, with 7 bases separating them. Germline V gene data show CDR1 as LGHDT and CDR2 as YNNKEL (reference sequence). CDR3 in DNA: TGTGCCAGCAGCCAAGTGCAGGATGAAGCTTTCTTT. Encoded protein: CASSQVQDEAFF.

This clonotype showed up many times. The V gene is TRBV3-1, the J gene TRBJ1-1; D not resolved. The CDR3 spans 14 residues. The V end lost 1 base, the J end lost 2 bases, and 8 bases lay between the germline ends. CDR1 LGHDT and CDR2 YNNKEL come from the germline V gene (reference sequence). CDR3 nucleotides: TGTGCCAGCAGCCAAGGGACGGTTAACACTGAAGCTTTCTTT. Its protein product is CASSQGTVNTEAFF.

The V gene is TRBV28, the J gene TRBJ2-7; possibly TRBD1 for D (6 bases). V was clipped by 6 bases and J by 7 bases, with 19 bases between them. Germline values: CDR1 MDHEN, CDR2 SYDVKM. This CDR3 spans 14 amino acids. The CDR3 DNA sequence: TGTGCCAGCAGCTCATGGACAGTCTCTGGGGAGCAGTACTTC. Protein: CASSSWTVSGEQYF.